This T cell receptor beta chain was retrieved from a study of blood T cell repertoires in COVID-19. Looking at the study overall: Acute and convalescent COVID-19 samples came from the United States, Italy and Spain. Nucleic acid was either cDNA or gDNA, and it came from T cells, B-cell-depleted T cells, or PBMCs.

Source study methods: Estimation of nucleated cell counts was performed using reference gene primer amplification. The assay was immunoSEQ multiplex PCR, and TCRdb's table has in-frame clones only and misses some. D and trimming come from the DNA, and the V and J calls and clone size come from that table. There are approximately 30,000 clones in the sample; around nine tenths occur only once, and less than 20% lies in the top ten. Sequencing used peripheral blood. The sequence was collected from a human donor in a cohort sampled during active COVID-19.

The CDR3 loop reads CASRRPPSGRKGYNEQFF. CDR3 coding DNA: TGTGCCAGCAGAAGGCCCCCTAGCGGGAGAAAGGGGTACAATGAGCAGTTCTTC. The V call is TRBV28, the J call TRBJ2-1, with 10 bases identical to TRBD2. Germline values: CDR1 MDHEN, CDR2 SYDVKM. CDR3 size: 18 residues. J was trimmed by 4 bases and V by 6 bases; bases with no gene match: 15.